One and the same sample provided the 4 T cell receptor beta chains below, sequenced in a study of neurological immune-mediated disorders. TCRdb ran MiXCR on the 5' RACE reads and lists one entry per CDR3 protein. The data hold about 5,000 distinct CDR3 sequences, with 23% observed a single time. Sequencing input: CD8+ T cells from blood. These receptors all stem from a woman in her fifties or sixties with HTLV-1-associated myelopathy (HAM/TSP).

This clonotype has only one observation. The CDR3 bases are TGCAGCGCCAGCAGGGGCCGACAGGGTCCCGGCTACACCTTC. Protein sequence: CSASRGRQGPGYTF. The chain links TRBV29-1 to TRBJ1-2, with 7 bases that match TRBD1. CDR3 length equals 14 residues. CDR1 and CDR2 from the germline V gene are SQVTM and ANQGSEA. J lost 8 bases, V lost 7 bases, and 16 bases had no gene match.

The V call is TRBV29-1, the J call TRBJ2-2, with D possibly matching TRBD1 (6 bases). The V gene lost 8 bases and the J gene lost 1 base, with 14 bases spanning the gap. The CDR3 is 14 amino acids. Germline V gene lookup returns CDR1 SQVTM and CDR2 ANQGSEA. This CDR3 is CSPGTPLNTGELFF. The DNA for the CDR3 is TGCAGCCCTGGGACACCCTTGAACACCGGGGAGCTGTTTTTT.

This clonotype was observed at least ten times. This chain connects TRBV5-6 to TRBJ2-7, with a tentative D call TRBD1 (6 bases). CDR1 and CDR2 from the germline V gene are SGHDT and YYEEEE. This CDR3 is 14 amino acids long. V lost 0 bases and J lost 4, with 11 bases in between. CDR3 sequence: CASSLGTDGYEQYF. Here the CDR3 DNA reads TGTGCCAGCAGCTTGGGGACAGATGGGTACGAGCAGTACTTC.

This CDR3 reads CASSLAGNSYEQYF. The DNA of the CDR3 is TGTGCCAGCAGCTTAGCCGGGAACTCCTACGAGCAGTACTTC. This sequence joins TRBV7-9 and TRBJ2-7; tentative D call: TRBD2 (5 bases). CDR1 is SEHNR and CDR2 is FQNEAQ in the germline V gene (reference sequence). The CDR3 has 14 amino acids. V was pared by 0 bases and J by 0 bases, with 6 bases between. The complete variable domain, with remaining parts taken from reference TRBV7-9 and TRBJ2-7, reads DTGVSQNPRHKITKRGQNVTFRCDPISEHNRLYWYRQTLGQGPEFLTYFQNEAQLEKSRLLSDRFSAERPKGSFSTLEIQRTEQGDSAMYLCASSLAGNSYEQYFGPGTRLTVT.